The 21 T cell receptor beta chains reported below all come from one sample, sequenced in a study of cytomegalovirus exposure and HLA in healthy donors (TCRdb year 2017). Receptor libraries were prepared by the immunoSEQ multiplex PCR assay. A mixture of 60 forward primers for TCR Vbeta segments and 13 reverse primers for TCR Jbeta segments was used in the multiplex PCR. The table was pulled from immuneACCESS by TCRdb, which kept in-frame rearrangements only. Such tables lose some clones; where checked, under half of the loss comes from unresolved V genes, and the rest has no known cause. The sample yields some 180,000 clones; 82% were counted once. Clones ranked in the top ten supply approximately 1.4% of the sample. Sequenced: PBMCs. The receptors shown here come from a man in his forties in good health and CMV-seronegative.

The chain links TRBV18 to TRBJ2-5; 9 bases line up with TRBD1. The CDR3 spans 14 residues. From germline, CDR1 is KGHSH and CDR2 LQKENI. V was clipped by 4 bases and J by 5 bases; unmatched bases: 5. CDR3 DNA: TGTGCCAGCTCACGAACAGGGGGCAGGGAGACCCAGTACTTC. This translates into CASSRTGGRETQYF.

This clone was picked up a small number of times. This rearrangement joins TRBV7-9 to TRBJ1-3, with D possibly being TRBD1 (6 bases). The CDR3 runs to 13 residues. Germline CDR1 SEHNR, CDR2 FQNEAQ (reference sequence). With 5 bases removed from V and 7 bases from J, the gap between germline ends came to 12 bases. The CDR3 nucleotides are TGTGCCAGCAGCCGAGAAAGGGGGAACACCATATATTTT. Protein product: CASSRERGNTIYF.

The chain uses TRBV5-1 and TRBJ2-7; D is perhaps TRBD1 (6 bases). V lost 0 bases to trimming and J lost 2 bases, with 12 bases between them. Germline loops: CDR1 SGHRS, CDR2 YFSETQ. The CDR3 loop spans 15 amino acids. The CDR3 DNA is TGCGCCAGCAGCTTGGAAGGGGGAGCAACCTACGAGCAGTACTTC. It codes for CASSLEGGATYEQYF.

This rearrangement joins TRBV4-1 to TRBJ2-3, with TRBD1 as a possible D gene (7 bases). With 2 bases removed from V and 3 bases from J, the gap between germline ends came to 15 bases. The CDR3 length is 16 residues. Germline CDR1 reads MGHRA; CDR2 reads YSYEKL. The DNA of the CDR3 is TGCGCCAGCAGCCAACGTAGCAGGGGGGCTACAGATACGCAGTATTTT. The encoded protein is CASSQRSRGATDTQYF.

The chain couples TRBV19 to TRBJ1-2; 10 nucleotides agree with TRBD1. From germline, CDR1 is LNHDA and CDR2 SQIVND (reference sequence). The CDR3 has 15 amino acids. V trimming: 5 bases; J trimming: 7 bases; junction bases outside the gene matches: 10. This CDR3 reads CASSSTGGEEGGYTF. Written as DNA, the CDR3 is TGTGCCAGTAGTTCGACAGGGGGCGAAGAGGGTGGCTACACCTTC.

This clone was counted between two and nine times. J is TRBJ1-2 and V is TRBV6-6, with D possibly TRBD1 on 5 matching bases. CDR1 is MNHNY and CDR2 is SVGAGI in the germline V gene (reference sequence). V was cut by 6 bases and J by 10 bases, with 18 bases left in between. There are 13 residues in the CDR3. The CDR3 protein is CASRRDSGKDYTF. CDR3 DNA sequence: TGTGCCAGCAGAAGGGACTCAGGGAAAGACTACACCTTC.

V gene TRBV4-1 combines with J gene TRBJ1-1; 8 bases agree with TRBD1. The CDR3 has 14 residues. Per germline, CDR1 MGHRA and CDR2 YSYEKL. The ends lost 6 bases at V and 4 bases at J; junction bases unmatched: 7. CDR3 sequence: CASRKTGVPTEAFF. The CDR3 DNA is TGCGCCAGCAGAAAGACAGGGGTGCCCACTGAAGCTTTCTTT.

The V call is TRBV5-1, the J call TRBJ2-7; 12 positions agree with TRBD2. Germline assignment: CDR1 SGHRS and CDR2 YFSETQ. The CDR3 runs 16 residues. Trimming cost V 4 bases and J 0 bases; bases outside gene matches: 5. The CDR3 region has the DNA TGCGCCAGCAGCGCGTCTAGCGGGAGGGCCTCCTACGAGCAGTACTTC. Its protein product is CASSASSGRASYEQYF.

The chain is built from TRBV7-8 and TRBJ1-1, with D possibly matching TRBD1 (6 bases). The CDR3 is 13 amino acids. Trimming cost V 2 bases and J 10 bases, with 14 bases left between them. Germline lookup yields CDR1 SGHVS and CDR2 FQNEAQ. The CDR3: CASSLLGGLRAFF. Here the CDR3 DNA reads TGTGCCAGCAGCTTATTGGGGGGGCTGCGAGCTTTCTTT.

Comment on this clone: Its ends do not fully match the called genes, so a read error is possible. The genes are TRBV7-7 and TRBJ2-6; D might be TRBD1 (6 bases). CDR1 is SSHAT and CDR2 is FNYEAQ in the germline V gene (reference sequence). This CDR3 region has 16 residues. The CDR3 nucleotides read TGTGCTAGCAGCTTATTAACAGGGCTCGGGGCCAACGTCCTGACTTTC. Translated: CASSLLTGLGANVLTF.

The rearrangement uses TRBV7-3 and TRBJ2-1, with TRBD2 matching 10 bases. This CDR3 region has 14 residues. CDR1 SGHTA and CDR2 FQGTGA come from the germline V gene. V lost 5 bases, J lost 10 bases, and 8 bases stayed unmatched. The CDR3 here is CASSPANSGGEQFF. CDR3 sequence (DNA): TGTGCCAGCAGCCCCGCGAATAGCGGGGGGGAGCAGTTCTTC.

This clone was observed a handful of times. The rearrangement joins TRBV7-2 to TRBJ2-2; TRBD2 aligns across 10 bases. V shed 5 bases and J 6 bases; nucleotides not matched to a gene: 9. Germline values: CDR1 SGHTA, CDR2 FQGNSA. The CDR3 has 16 amino acids. CDR3 loop: CASSLRIAGGAGELFF. The CDR3 DNA follows: TGTGCCAGCAGCCTCCGGATAGCGGGGGGCGCCGGGGAGCTGTTTTTT. The full variable domain, completed using reference TRBV7-2 and TRBJ2-2, is GAGVSQSPSNKVTEKGKDVELRCDPISGHTALYWYRQSLGQGLEFLIYFQGNSAPDKSGLPSDRFSAERTGGSVSTLTIQRTQQEDSAVYLCASSLRIAGGAGELFFGEGSRLTVL.

V gene TRBV28 combines with J gene TRBJ1-4; 8 bases fit TRBD1. The length of the CDR3 is 15 residues. J gave up 5 bases and V 3 bases, and 5 bases lay outside the gene matches. CDR1 and CDR2 from the germline V gene are MDHEN and SYDVKM. This chain's CDR3 is CASSFSGGGNEKLFF. DNA of the CDR3: TGTGCCAGCAGTTTCTCAGGGGGCGGGAATGAAAAACTGTTTTTT.

This chain links TRBV9 with TRBJ1-4; D ambiguous. Trimming removed 0 bases at V and 7 bases at J, with 13 bases between. Germline values: CDR1 SGDLS, CDR2 YYNGEE. This CDR3 spans 15 amino acids. This CDR3 is CASSVALGGREKLFF. The CDR3 nucleotides are TGTGCCAGCAGCGTAGCTCTAGGAGGGCGTGAAAAACTGTTTTTT.

This clone was picked up one time. This sequence joins TRBV11-2 and TRBJ2-3; D possibly corresponds to TRBD2 (6 bases). The CDR3 is made up of 13 amino acids. V was shortened by 4 bases and J by 4 bases, with 9 bases between the two germline ends. The V gene's germline CDR1 is SGHAT and CDR2 FQNNGV. This CDR3 is CASSYTGADTQYF. CDR3 nucleotides: TGTGCCAGCAGCTACACGGGGGCAGATACGCAGTATTTT.

The CDR3 DNA reads TGTGCCAGCAGCCCCGGGGGCACAGATACGCAGTATTTT. Amino acids: CASSPGGTDTQYF. The rearrangement joins TRBV7-3 to TRBJ2-3, with D possibly matching TRBD2 (5 bases). V was pared by 5 bases and J by 1 base, with 7 bases between. The CDR3 totals 13 residues. Looked up from germline, CDR1 is SGHTA and CDR2 is FQGTGA.

The chain uses TRBV5-1 and TRBJ2-5; 7 nucleotides line up with TRBD1. The end of the DNA aligns better with TRBJ2-7, so the J call may be wrong. The CDR3 extends over 14 amino acids. Germline CDR1 and CDR2: SGHRS and YFSETQ. The CDR3 spells CASSTGQSSYEQYF. The CDR3 region has the DNA TGCGCCAGCAGCACGGGACAGAGCTCCTACGAGCAGTACTTC.

The chain carries TRBV5-6 and TRBJ2-7, with 8 bases aligning to TRBD2. The CDR3 runs to 14 residues. J was trimmed by 2 bases and V by 4 bases; bases with no gene match: 5. The germline V gene encodes CDR1 SGHDT and CDR2 YYEEEE. The CDR3 protein is CASSPGTRPYEQYF. CDR3 bases: TGTGCCAGCAGCCCCGGGACTAGGCCCTACGAGCAGTACTTC.

Only one count was recorded for this clone. The chain combines TRBV18 with TRBJ1-5; 11 positions match TRBD1. Germline lookup yields CDR1 KGHSH and CDR2 LQKENI. With V trimmed by 0 bases and J by 4 bases, 2 bases remained unmatched. The CDR3 runs 16 residues. The DNA for the CDR3 is TGTGCCAGCTCACCACCAGGGACAGGGGGGAATCAGCCCCAGCATTTT. Its protein is CASSPPGTGGNQPQHF.

This chain joins TRBV13 and TRBJ1-3, with 9 bases matching TRBD1. The CDR3 is made up of 18 amino acids. CDR1 is PRHDT, CDR2 FYEKMQ, per germline (reference sequence). Trimming took 4 bases from V and 0 from J; bases not matched to a gene: 10. The CDR3 nucleotides are TGTGCCAGCAGCTCCACCGGGACAGGGAAACTCTCTGGAAACACCATATATTTT. Protein product: CASSSTGTGKLSGNTIYF.

J is TRBJ2-3 and V is TRBV27; a possible D gene is TRBD2 (7 bases). Trimming removed 3 bases from V and 2 bases from J, with 15 bases in between. This CDR3 is 16 amino acids long. The germline CDR1 and CDR2 sequences are MNHEY and SMNVEV (reference sequence). CDR3 sequence (DNA): TGTGCCAGCAGTTTTGGGGGGGGCCTCAACACAGATACGCAGTATTTT. The encoded protein is CASSFGGGLNTDTQYF.